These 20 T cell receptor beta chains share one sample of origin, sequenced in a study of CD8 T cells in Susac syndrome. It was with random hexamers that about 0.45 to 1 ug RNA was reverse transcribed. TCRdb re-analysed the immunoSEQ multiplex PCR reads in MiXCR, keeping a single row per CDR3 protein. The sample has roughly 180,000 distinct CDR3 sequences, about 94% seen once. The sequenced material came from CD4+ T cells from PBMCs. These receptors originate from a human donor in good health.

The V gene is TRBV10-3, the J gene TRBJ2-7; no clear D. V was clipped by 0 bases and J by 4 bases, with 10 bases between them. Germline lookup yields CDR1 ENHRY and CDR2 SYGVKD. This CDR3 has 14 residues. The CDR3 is CAISESMQSYEQYF. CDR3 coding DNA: TGTGCCATCAGTGAGTCGATGCAGTCTTACGAGCAGTACTTC.

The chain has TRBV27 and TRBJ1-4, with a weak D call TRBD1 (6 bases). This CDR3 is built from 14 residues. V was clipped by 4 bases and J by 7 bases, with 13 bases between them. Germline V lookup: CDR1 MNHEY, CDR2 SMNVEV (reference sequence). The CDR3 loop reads CASSWGRESEKLFF. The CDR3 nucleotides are TGTGCCAGCAGTTGGGGGCGGGAGAGTGAAAAACTGTTTTTT.

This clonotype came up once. CDR3 loop: CASSITPNQPQHF. CDR3 nucleotide sequence: TGTGCCAGCAGCATTACCCCCAATCAGCCCCAGCATTTT. This chain joins TRBV3-1 and TRBJ1-5; the D is unclear. The CDR3 spans 13 residues. Per germline, CDR1 LGHDT and CDR2 YNNKEL (reference sequence). Trimming took 5 bases from V and 3 from J, leaving 8 bases between them.

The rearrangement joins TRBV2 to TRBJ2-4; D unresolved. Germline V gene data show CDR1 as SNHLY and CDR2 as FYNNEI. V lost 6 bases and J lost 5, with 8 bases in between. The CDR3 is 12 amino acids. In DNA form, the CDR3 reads TGTGCCAGCAGCGTACTCGAAAACATTCAGTACTTC. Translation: CASSVLENIQYF.

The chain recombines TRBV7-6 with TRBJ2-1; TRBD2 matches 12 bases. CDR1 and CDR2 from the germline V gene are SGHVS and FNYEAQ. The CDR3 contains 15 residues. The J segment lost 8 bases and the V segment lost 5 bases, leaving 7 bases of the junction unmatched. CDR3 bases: TGTGCCAGCAGCCCGCAGACTAGCGGGGGAGATGAGCAGTTCTTC. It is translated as CASSPQTSGGDEQFF.

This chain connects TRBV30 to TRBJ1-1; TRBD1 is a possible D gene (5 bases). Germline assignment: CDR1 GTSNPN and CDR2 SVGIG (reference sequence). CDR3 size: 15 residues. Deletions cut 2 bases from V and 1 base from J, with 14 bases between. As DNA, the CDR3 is TGTGCCTGGAGTCCCATGGGTGGGGCGAACACTGAAGCTTTCTTT. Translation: CAWSPMGGANTEAFF.

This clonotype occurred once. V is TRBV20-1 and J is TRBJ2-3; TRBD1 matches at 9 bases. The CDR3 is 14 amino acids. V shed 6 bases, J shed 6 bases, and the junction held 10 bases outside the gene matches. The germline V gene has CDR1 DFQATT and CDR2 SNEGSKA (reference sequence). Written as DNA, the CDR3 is TGCAGTGCCCCTACGGGACAGGGAGGGGATACGCAGTATTTT. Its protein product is CSAPTGQGGDTQYF.

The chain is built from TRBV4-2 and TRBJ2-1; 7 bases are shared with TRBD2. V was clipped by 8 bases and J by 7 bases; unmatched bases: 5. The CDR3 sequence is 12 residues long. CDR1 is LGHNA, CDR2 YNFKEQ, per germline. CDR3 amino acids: CASQRGQNEQFF. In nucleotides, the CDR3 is TGTGCCAGCCAGCGGGGCCAAAATGAGCAGTTCTTC.

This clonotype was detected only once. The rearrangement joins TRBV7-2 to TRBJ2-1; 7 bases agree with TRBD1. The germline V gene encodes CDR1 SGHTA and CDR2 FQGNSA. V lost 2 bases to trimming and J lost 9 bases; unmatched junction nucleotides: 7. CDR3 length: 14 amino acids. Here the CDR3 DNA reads TGTGCCAGCAGCTTACTGGACAGGTGGGGTGAGCAGTTCTTC. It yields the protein CASSLLDRWGEQFF. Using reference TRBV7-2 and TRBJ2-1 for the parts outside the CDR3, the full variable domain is GAGVSQSPSNKVTEKGKDVELRCDPISGHTALYWYRQSLGQGLEFLIYFQGNSAPDKSGLPSDRFSAERTGGSVSTLTIQRTQQEDSAVYLCASSLLDRWGEQFFGPGTRLTVL.

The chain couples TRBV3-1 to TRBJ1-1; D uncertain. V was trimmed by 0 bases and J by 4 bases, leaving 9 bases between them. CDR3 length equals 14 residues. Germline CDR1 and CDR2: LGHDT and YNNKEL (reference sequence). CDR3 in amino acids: CASSQDQLGTEAFF. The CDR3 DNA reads TGTGCCAGCAGCCAAGATCAATTGGGCACTGAAGCTTTCTTT.

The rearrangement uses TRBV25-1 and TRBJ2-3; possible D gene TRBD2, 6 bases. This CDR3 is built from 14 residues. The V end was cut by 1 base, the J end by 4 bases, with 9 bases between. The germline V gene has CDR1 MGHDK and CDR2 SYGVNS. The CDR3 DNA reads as TGTGCCAGCAGTGAATCGGCTAGCGCAGATACGCAGTATTTT. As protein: CASSESASADTQYF.

The CDR3 loop reads CSARETWQETQYF. The CDR3 DNA is TGCAGTGCTAGAGAGACCTGGCAAGAGACCCAGTACTTC. This sequence joins TRBV20-1 and TRBJ2-5; unclear D gene. This CDR3 contains 13 residues. Trimming left V 0 bases short and J 2 bases short, with 7 bases between. Germline V gene data show CDR1 as DFQATT and CDR2 as SNEGSKA (reference sequence).

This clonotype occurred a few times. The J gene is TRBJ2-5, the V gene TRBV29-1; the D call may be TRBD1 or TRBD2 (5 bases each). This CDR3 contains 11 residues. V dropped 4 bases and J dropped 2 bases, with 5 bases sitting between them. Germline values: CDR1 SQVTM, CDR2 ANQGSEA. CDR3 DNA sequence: TGCAGCGTTGGGGGGCAAGAGACCCAGTACTTC. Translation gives CSVGGQETQYF. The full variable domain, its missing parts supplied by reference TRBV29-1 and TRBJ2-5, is SAVISQKPSRDICQRGTSLTIQCQVDSQVTMMFWYRQQPGQSLTLIATANQGSEATYESGFVIDKFPISRPNLTFSTLTVSNMSPEDSSIYLCSVGGQETQYFGPGTRLLVL.

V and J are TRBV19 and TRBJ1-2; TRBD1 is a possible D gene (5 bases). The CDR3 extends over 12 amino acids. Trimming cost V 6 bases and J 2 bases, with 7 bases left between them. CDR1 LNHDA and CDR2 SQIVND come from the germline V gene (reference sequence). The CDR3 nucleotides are TGTGCCAGTAGGGACAAAAACTATGGCTACACCTTC. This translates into CASRDKNYGYTF.

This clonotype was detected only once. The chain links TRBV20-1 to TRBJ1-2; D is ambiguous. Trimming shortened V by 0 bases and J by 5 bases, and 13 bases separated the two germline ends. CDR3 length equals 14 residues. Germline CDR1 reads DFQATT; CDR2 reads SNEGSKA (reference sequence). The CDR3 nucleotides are TGCAGTGCTAGAGATCGGGCAGTTGTGTATGGCTACACCTTC. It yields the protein CSARDRAVVYGYTF.

The CDR3 loop is CASSEAHQGARQPQHF. CDR3 nucleotide sequence: TGTGCCAGCAGTGAAGCGCACCAGGGGGCGAGGCAGCCCCAGCATTTT. This rearrangement joins TRBV2 to TRBJ1-5; 8 bases are shared with TRBD1. V was clipped by 0 bases and J by 7 bases; unmatched bases: 8. Germline CDR1 SNHLY, CDR2 FYNNEI. The CDR3 length is 16 residues.

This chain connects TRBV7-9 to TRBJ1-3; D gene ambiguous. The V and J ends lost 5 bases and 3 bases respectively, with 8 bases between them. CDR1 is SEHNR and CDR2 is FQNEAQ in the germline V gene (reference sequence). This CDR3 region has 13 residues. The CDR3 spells CASSRDDGNTIYF. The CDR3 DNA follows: TGTGCCAGCAGCAGAGACGATGGAAACACCATATATTTT.

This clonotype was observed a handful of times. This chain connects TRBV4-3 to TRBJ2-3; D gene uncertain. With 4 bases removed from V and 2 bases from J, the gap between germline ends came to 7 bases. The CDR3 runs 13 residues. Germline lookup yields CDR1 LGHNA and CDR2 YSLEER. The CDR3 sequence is CASSPTDTDTQYF. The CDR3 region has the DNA TGCGCCAGCAGCCCAACAGACACAGATACGCAGTATTTT.

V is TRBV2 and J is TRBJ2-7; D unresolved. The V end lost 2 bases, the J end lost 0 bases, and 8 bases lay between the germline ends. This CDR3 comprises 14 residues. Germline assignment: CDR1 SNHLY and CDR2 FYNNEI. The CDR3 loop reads CASSEYRTSYEQYF. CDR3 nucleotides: TGTGCCAGCAGTGAATACAGAACCTCCTACGAGCAGTACTTC.

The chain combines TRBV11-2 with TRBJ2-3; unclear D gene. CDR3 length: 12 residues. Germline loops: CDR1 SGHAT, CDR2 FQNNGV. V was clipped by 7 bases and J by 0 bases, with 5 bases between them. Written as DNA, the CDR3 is TGTGCCAGCACTCCTAGCACAGATACGCAGTATTTT. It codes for CASTPSTDTQYF.